The 18 T cell receptor beta chains below all came from one sample that was sequenced in a study of technical replicates of blood from a handful of donors. Assay used: immunoSEQ multiplex PCR; TCRdb lists only in-frame clones, some missing. The table shows 70,000 to 85,000 clones, with just over 90% occurring only once. Sequencing used T cells isolated from PBMCs. All receptors come from a human donor in good health.

The chain combines TRBV4-1 with TRBJ2-5, with 9 bases that match TRBD2. V lost 1 base and J lost 3; bases outside the gene matches: 0. This CDR3 spans 14 amino acids. Germline assignment: CDR1 MGHRA and CDR2 YSYEKL. Here the CDR3 DNA reads TGCGCCAGCAGCCAAGTAGCGGGGGAAGAGACCCAGTACTTC. Encoded protein: CASSQVAGEETQYF.

The chain combines TRBV29-1 with TRBJ2-5; D might be TRBD2 (6 bases). Trimming stripped 3 bases from V and 9 bases from J, with 14 bases between. Germline CDR1 reads SQVTM; CDR2 reads ANQGSEA. This CDR3 spans 12 amino acids. CDR3 nucleotides: TGCAGCGTTGATCTAAACCGGGAGCCCCAGTACTTC. It encodes CSVDLNREPQYF.

The chain carries TRBV27 and TRBJ1-4; 8 bases fit TRBD1. The V gene's germline CDR1 is MNHEY and CDR2 SMNVEV (reference sequence). The CDR3 consists of 15 residues. With V trimmed by 8 bases and J by 4 bases, 9 bases remained unmatched. This CDR3 reads CASGQGGVGNEKLFF. In nucleotides, the CDR3 is TGTGCCAGCGGACAGGGCGGAGTGGGTAATGAAAAACTGTTTTTT.

J is TRBJ1-1 and V is TRBV28; the D is unclear. The germline V gene encodes CDR1 MDHEN and CDR2 SYDVKM. V lost 3 bases, J lost 3 bases, and 14 bases lay in between. This CDR3 contains 15 residues. This CDR3 is CASSFPGFMDTEAFF. The CDR3 DNA follows: TGTGCCAGCAGTTTCCCCGGGTTTATGGACACTGAAGCTTTCTTT. The complete variable domain, with remaining parts taken from reference TRBV28 and TRBJ1-1, reads DVKVTQSSRYLVKRTGEKVFLECVQDMDHENMFWYRQDPGLGLRLIYFSYDVKMKEKGDIPEGYSVSREKKERFSLILESASTNQTSMYLCASSFPGFMDTEAFFGQGTRLTVV.

This clone was seen only once. J is TRBJ2-5 and V is TRBV7-2, with TRBD2 matching over 11 bases. The CDR3 contains 16 residues. J lost 4 bases, V lost 7 bases, and 11 bases had no gene match. Germline V gene data show CDR1 as SGHTA and CDR2 as FQGNSA. The CDR3 sequence: CASTPGTSGRSETQYF. The CDR3 coding sequence is TGTGCCAGCACTCCCGGCACTAGCGGGAGATCAGAGACCCAGTACTTC.

The chain uses TRBV5-1 and TRBJ1-1, with 7 bases aligning to TRBD1. This CDR3 has 14 amino acids. V gave up 1 base and J gave up 7 bases; unmatched junction bases: 7. Germline CDR1 and CDR2: SGHRS and YFSETQ. The CDR3 DNA follows: TGCGCCAGCAGCTTGCTCGACAGGGCCGATGAAGCTTTCTTT. This gives the protein CASSLLDRADEAFF.

CDR3 DNA sequence: TGTGCCAGCAGCCCCCCAGGCGAAAGTGGCCAGTACTTC. As protein: CASSPPGESGQYF. The chain has TRBV7-8 and TRBJ2-5, with D unresolved. The length of the CDR3 is 13 residues. Looked up from germline, CDR1 is SGHVS and CDR2 is FQNEAQ. Trimming took 5 bases from V and 10 from J, leaving 17 bases between them.

The rearrangement joins TRBV5-1 to TRBJ1-1, with a tentative D call TRBD1 (6 bases). CDR1 and CDR2 from the germline V gene are SGHRS and YFSETQ. V shed 3 bases and J shed 1 base, with 19 bases lying between them. CDR3 length: 17 residues. This chain's CDR3 is CASSSDRPSLRNTEAFF. The DNA for the CDR3 is TGCGCCAGCAGCTCCGACAGGCCCTCTCTTCGGAACACTGAAGCTTTCTTT. Looking up the rest from reference TRBV5-1 and TRBJ1-1 gives the full variable domain: KAGVTQTPRYLIKTRGQQVTLSCSPISGHRSVSWYQQTPGQGLQFLFEYFSETQRNKGNFPGRFSGRQFSNSRSEMNVSTLELGDSALYLCASSSDRPSLRNTEAFFGQGTRLTVV.

The chain employs TRBV13 and TRBJ2-3; the D gene is possibly TRBD2 (6 bases). Germline CDR1 PRHDT, CDR2 FYEKMQ (reference sequence). Trimming removed 3 bases at V and 3 bases at J, with 13 bases between. This CDR3 contains 15 residues. The CDR3 loop reads CASSLQGGETDTQYF. DNA for the CDR3: TGTGCCAGCAGCTTGCAAGGAGGGGAAACAGATACGCAGTATTTT.

V and J are TRBV19 and TRBJ2-2; D gene uncertain. Trimming took 10 bases from V and 5 from J, leaving 8 bases between them. The germline V gene encodes CDR1 LNHDA and CDR2 SQIVND (reference sequence). The CDR3 sequence is 11 residues long. CDR3 nucleotide sequence: TGTGCCACCCGAGAGACCGGGGAGCTGTTTTTT. Translated, it gives CATRETGELFF.

This chain uses TRBV4-1 with TRBJ1-2; 9 positions match TRBD1. The CDR3 is made up of 16 amino acids. Germline values: CDR1 MGHRA, CDR2 YSYEKL. The V segment lost 0 bases and the J segment 6 bases; nucleotides outside the gene matches: 8. CDR3 nucleotides: TGCGCCAGCAGCCAAGAGTCCGGGACAGGGAGTGATGGCTACACCTTC. This sequence encodes CASSQESGTGSDGYTF.

This clone showed up just a few times. The chain links TRBV18 to TRBJ2-7, with 13 bases matching TRBD2. Losses at the gene ends were 6 bases for V and 1 base for J; bases not matched to a gene: 6. CDR1 is KGHSH, CDR2 LQKENI, per germline. The CDR3 covers 16 residues. CDR3 sequence reads: CASSPGGLAGSYEQYF. The CDR3 DNA sequence: TGTGCCAGCTCTCCGGGGGGACTAGCGGGATCCTACGAGCAGTACTTC. Based on the CDR3 plus reference TRBV18 and TRBJ2-7, the full variable domain is NAGVMQNPRHLVRRRGQEARLRCSPMKGHSHVYWYRQLPEEGLKFMVYLQKENIIDESGMPKERFSAEFPKEGPSILRIQQVVRGDSAAYFCASSPGGLAGSYEQYFGPGTRLTVT.

The chain employs TRBV28 and TRBJ2-7, with TRBD2 as a possible D gene (5 bases). With 1 base removed from V and 0 bases from J, the gap between germline ends came to 19 bases. This CDR3 is built from 18 residues. Germline-derived CDR1 and CDR2 are MDHEN and SYDVKM. CDR3 protein: CASSLFFRGLISSYEQYF. Here the CDR3 DNA reads TGTGCCAGCAGTTTATTTTTTCGAGGGCTAATCAGCTCCTACGAGCAGTACTTC.

A few counts support this clone. The chain couples TRBV19 to TRBJ2-2; D remains unclear. The CDR3 has 15 amino acids. Germline-derived CDR1 and CDR2 are LNHDA and SQIVND (reference sequence). V gave up 4 bases and J gave up 8 bases, with 17 bases separating them. CDR3: CASSTSERVGGELFF. CDR3 sequence (DNA): TGTGCCAGTAGTACCTCCGAGCGAGTTGGGGGGGAGCTGTTTTTT.

The chain carries TRBV11-2 and TRBJ2-6; unclear D gene. In germline, CDR1 is SGHAT, CDR2 FQNNGV. The CDR3 sequence is 12 residues long. Trimming pared 8 bases from V and 4 bases from J, leaving 6 bases between. CDR3 sequence: CASLTGANVLTF. The CDR3 region has the DNA TGTGCCAGCCTAACCGGGGCCAACGTCCTGACTTTC.

The rearrangement joins TRBV2 to TRBJ1-1; D may be TRBD1 (5 bases). The length of the CDR3 is 14 residues. Germline CDR1 is SNHLY and CDR2 is FYNNEI. V was shortened by 11 bases and J by 2 bases, with 18 bases between the two germline ends. CDR3 protein: CAYPDQGGNTEAFF. The CDR3 nucleotides are TGTGCCTACCCAGACCAGGGAGGAAACACTGAAGCTTTCTTT.

V usage is TRBV10-3 and J usage is TRBJ1-3; possibly TRBD1 for D (6 bases). Germline assignment: CDR1 ENHRY and CDR2 SYGVKD. The ends were cut back, 2 bases at V and 0 bases at J, with 11 bases in the middle. The CDR3 covers 16 residues. The CDR3 loop is CAISENRDTSGNTIYF. The CDR3 DNA follows: TGTGCCATCAGTGAGAACCGGGACACCTCTGGAAACACCATATATTTT.

The CDR3 loop reads CASSIRGETQYF. CDR3 coding DNA: TGTGCCAGTAGTATCCGCGGAGAGACCCAGTACTTC. The gene calls are TRBV19 and TRBJ2-5, with unresolved D. The CDR3 runs to 12 residues. V was shortened by 3 bases and J by 4 bases, with 6 bases between the two germline ends. CDR1 is LNHDA and CDR2 is SQIVND in the germline V gene (reference sequence).